One and the same sample provided the 8 T cell receptor beta chains below, sequenced in a study of blood T cells in healthy people across ages. Next came a second PCR, run for about 7 to 12 cycles, which used a sample-barcoded 5' primer along with a J-beta primer mix. TCRdb called the 5' RACE reads again in MiXCR, with one record for every CDR3 protein. The sample lists about 780,000 distinct CDR3 sequences, 20% to 30% occurring once. This sample was also put to use in a study of T cells of mothers and their children.

Sequenced material: blood. Source of these receptors: a boy between 10 and 17 years old in good health.

This clonotype was picked up a small number of times. CDR3 amino acids: CSAPGPLRGGSYNEQFF. CDR3 nucleotide sequence: TGCAGTGCCCCTGGGCCGTTACGAGGCGGCTCCTACAATGAGCAGTTCTTC. The V call is TRBV20-1, the J call TRBJ2-5; D remains unclear. The J call could be wrong; TRBJ2-1 is a better fit for the DNA end. The germline V gene encodes CDR1 DFQATT and CDR2 SNEGSKA (reference sequence). The CDR3 runs to 17 residues.

This clonotype was picked up a small number of times. The chain has TRBV15 and TRBJ1-1; D is possibly TRBD1 (6 bases). There are 12 residues in the CDR3. The germline V gene has CDR1 LNHNV and CDR2 YYDKDF (reference sequence). V lost 0 bases to trimming and J lost 11 bases, with 10 bases between them. The chain's CDR3 is CATSRDGRGAFF. The CDR3 DNA reads as TGTGCCACCAGCAGAGATGGCAGGGGTGCTTTCTTT.

This chain links TRBV7-9 with TRBJ2-1; 7 bases align to TRBD2. The germline CDR1 and CDR2 sequences are SEHNR and FQNEAQ (reference sequence). CDR3 length: 13 residues. CDR3 nucleotides: TGTGCTCTGGGGGGGACCGTATACAATGAGCAGTTCTTC. It specifies CALGGTVYNEQFF. Together with reference TRBV7-9 and TRBJ2-1, the CDR3 gives the full variable domain: DTGVSQNPRHKITKRGQNVTFRCDPISEHNRLYWYRQTLGQGPEFLTYFQNEAQLEKSRLLSDRFSAERPKGSFSTLEIQRTEQGDSAMYLCALGGTVYNEQFFGPGTRLTVL.

This clonotype was found a few times. This sequence joins TRBV7-6 and TRBJ2-1; a weak D match, TRBD2 (6 bases). Matching the DNA end better, TRBJ2-7 makes the J call doubtful. Germline V gene sequence: CDR1 SGHVS, CDR2 FNYEAQ. This CDR3 spans 15 amino acids. The CDR3 DNA is TGTGCCAGCAGCCCAGGGCGAGGACTAATCTACGAGCAGTACTTC. Amino acids: CASSPGRGLIYEQYF.

This chain uses TRBV2 with TRBJ2-2; either TRBD1 or TRBD2 may supply D (6 bases each). The CDR3 length is 14 residues. CDR1 SNHLY and CDR2 FYNNEI come from the germline V gene. The V gene lost 7 bases and the J gene lost 3 bases, with 12 bases spanning the gap. The CDR3 bases are TGTGCCAGCAAAGGGGGGCGGGACACCGGGGAGCTGTTTTTT. Protein: CASKGGRDTGELFF.

The V call is TRBV20-1, the J call TRBJ1-6; TRBD1 aligns across 8 bases. The V gene's germline CDR1 is DFQATT and CDR2 SNEGSKA (reference sequence). With 7 bases clipped from V and 5 bases from J, the junction kept 4 bases outside the gene matches. This CDR3 spans 13 amino acids. The DNA of the CDR3 is TGCAGTGGTTCAGGGGGCCATAATTCACCCCTCCACTTT. Amino acid sequence: CSGSGGHNSPLHF.

About this clonotype: This CDR3 fails to terminate in the conserved phenylalanine or tryptophan, so it likely reflects a read error. The DNA is left out, because the CDR3 cannot be placed on it with certainty; the CDR3 is given as TCRdb lists it. J is TRBJ2-4 and V is TRBV6-4; TRBD2, the D gene given by the table, was not confirmed from the DNA. In germline, CDR1 is MRHNA, CDR2 SNTAGT. The CDR3 comprises 10 residues, both ends counted. The CDR3 here is CASSDSRAGI.

About this clonotype: The junction departs from germline at one end; a sequencing error may be responsible. The chain employs TRBV10-3 and TRBJ1-4; D might be TRBD1 (6 bases). This CDR3 region has 14 residues. The V gene's germline CDR1 is ENHRY and CDR2 SYGVKD. In nucleotides, the CDR3 is TGTGTCATCAGTGAGGGGGGACAAAATGAAAAACTGTTTTTT. Residues: CVISEGGQNEKLFF.